This is a list of T cell receptor beta chains from one sample in a study of blood T cells in healthy people across ages. TCRdb redid the calling of the 5' RACE reads with MiXCR, one entry per CDR3 protein. The sample contains more than 750,000 distinct CDR3 sequences, 25% to 35% of which appear only once. The data were also submitted as part of a second study, on T cells of mothers and their children.

The specimen was blood. These receptors originate from a woman between 40 and 50 years old in good health. Each CDR3 is given with its conserved first and last residue. A D gene is named only where the DNA matches it firmly. Rows may omit the clone size; those that give it use once, few, many or a size class.

V gene: TRBV7-9; D gene: TRBD1; J gene: TRBJ2-7; clone size: -; CDR3 DNA: TGTGCCAGCAGCTTAGAGGGAGGACAGGGCTCCTACGAGCGGTACTTC; CDR3 protein: CASSLEGGQGSYERYF
V gene: TRBV18; D gene: -; J gene: TRBJ1-2; clone size: -; CDR3 DNA: TGTGCCAGCTCCCCGGCGGACAGCTCTCGGGATGGCTACACCTTC; CDR3 protein: CASSPADSSRDGYTF
V gene: TRBV6-5; D gene: -; J gene: TRBJ2-7; clone size: many; CDR3 DNA: TGTGCCAGCAGTTACGACGGAAGTGGGTACGAGCAGTACTTC; CDR3 protein: CASSYDGSGYEQYF
V gene: TRBV12-3/TRBV12-4; D gene: -; J gene: TRBJ1-1; clone size: few; CDR3 DNA: TGTGCCAGCAGGCTACTAGGCACTGAGACTTTCTTT; CDR3 protein: CASRLLGTETFF
V gene: TRBV5-8; D gene: TRBD1; J gene: TRBJ2-5; clone size: -; CDR3 DNA: TGTGCCAGCAGCTGGGGGTACAGGGGAGAAGAGACCCAGTACTTC; CDR3 protein: CASSWGYRGEETQYF
V gene: TRBV5-1; D gene: -; J gene: TRBJ2-5; clone size: many; CDR3 DNA: TGCGCCAGCAGACCTACGGACAGTCCCCAAGAGACCCAGTACTTC; CDR3 protein: CASRPTDSPQETQYF
V gene: TRBV20-1; D gene: -; J gene: TRBJ1-3; clone size: few; CDR3 DNA: TGCAGTGCTAGTGCCGATGGGAGCTCTGGAAACACCATATATTTT; CDR3 protein: CSASADGSSGNTIYF
V gene: TRBV5-1; D gene: -; J gene: TRBJ1-6; clone size: few; CDR3 DNA: TGCGCCAGCAGCCAGGCCGCCCGGGGACCAAATTCACCCCTCCACTTT; CDR3 protein: CASSQAARGPNSPLHF
V gene: TRBV12-3/TRBV12-4; D gene: -; J gene: TRBJ2-7; clone size: -; CDR3 DNA: TGTGCCAGCAGCGGGAATCATGGACGCCGGGTGAACTACGAGCAGTACTTC; CDR3 protein: CASSGNHGRRVNYEQYF
V gene: TRBV18; D gene: -; J gene: TRBJ1-1; clone size: -; CDR3 DNA: TGTGCCAGCTCACCACCCCGCAGGACAGACCCCGATGAAGCTTTCTTT; CDR3 protein: CASSPPRRTDPDEAFF
V gene: TRBV4-1; D gene: -; J gene: TRBJ1-5; clone size: -; CDR3 DNA: TGCGCCAGCAGCCAAGGGTTAGTTAGCAATCAGCCCCAGCATTTT; CDR3 protein: CASSQGLVSNQPQHF
V gene: TRBV19; D gene: -; J gene: TRBJ1-1; clone size: -; CDR3 DNA: TGTGCCAGTAGTATGGGGCAGGGTTACACTGAAGCTTTCTTT; CDR3 protein: CASSMGQGYTEAFF
V gene: TRBV29-1; D gene: -; J gene: TRBJ2-2; clone size: -; CDR3 DNA: TGCAGCCTCCCGGACGGTAACACCGGGGAGCTGTTTTTT; CDR3 protein: CSLPDGNTGELFF
V gene: TRBV20-1; D gene: -; J gene: TRBJ2-6; clone size: many; CDR3 DNA: TGCAGTGCTACGGGACTGGGCTCTGGGGCCAACGTCCTGACTTTC; CDR3 protein: CSATGLGSGANVLTF
V gene: TRBV6-6; D gene: TRBD1; J gene: TRBJ2-6; clone size: -; CDR3 DNA: TGTGCCAGCAGCGTACCGGGACAGGGTCCTGGGGCCAACGTCCTGACTTTC; CDR3 protein: CASSVPGQGPGANVLTF
V gene: TRBV29-1; D gene: -; J gene: TRBJ2-2; clone size: -; CDR3 DNA: TGCAGCGCCCAATACACCGGGGAGCTGTTTTTT; CDR3 protein: CSAQYTGELFF
V gene: TRBV5-1; D gene: -; J gene: TRBJ1-2; clone size: many; CDR3 DNA: TGCGCCAGCAGCCTGCGAATTCGCACACTTACTAACTATGGCTACACCTTC; CDR3 protein: CASSLRIRTLTNYGYTF
V gene: TRBV27; D gene: -; J gene: TRBJ2-6; clone size: few; CDR3 DNA: TGTGCCAGCAACGATAGGGGGTTGGGGGCCAACGTCCTGACTTTC; CDR3 protein: CASNDRGLGANVLTF
V gene: TRBV20-1; D gene: -; J gene: TRBJ2-5; clone size: few; CDR3 DNA: TGCAGTGCTAGAGATCCGGCAGGAGGGGAGACCCAGTACTTC; CDR3 protein: CSARDPAGGETQYF
V gene: TRBV5-1; D gene: TRBD1; J gene: TRBJ1-5; clone size: few; CDR3 DNA: TGCGCCAGCAGCTACACAGGGGGCGCATATCAGCCCCAGCATTTT; CDR3 protein: CASSYTGGAYQPQHF
V gene: TRBV4-3; D gene: TRBD1; J gene: TRBJ2-7; clone size: -; CDR3 DNA: TGCGCCAGCAGCCAAGAGGGGTTCGGGACAGGGGTGAGGGAGCAGTACTTC; CDR3 protein: CASSQEGFGTGVREQYF
V gene: TRBV28; D gene: -; J gene: TRBJ2-1; clone size: many; CDR3 DNA: TGTGCCAGCAGATCAGGGTCCGGGGAGCAGTTCTTC; CDR3 protein: CASRSGSGEQFF
V gene: TRBV7-2; D gene: -; J gene: TRBJ2-7; clone size: -; CDR3 DNA: TGTGCCAACAGCCCGAGGTACGGAGGCCCCTACGAGCAGTACTTC; CDR3 protein: CANSPRYGGPYEQYF
V gene: TRBV20-1; D gene: -; J gene: TRBJ2-1; clone size: -; CDR3 DNA: TGCAGTGCCACACATACAGTATCCCCCTACAATAAGCAGTTCTTC; CDR3 protein: CSATHTVSPYNKQFF
V gene: TRBV20-1; D gene: -; J gene: TRBJ2-7; clone size: -; CDR3 DNA: TGCAGTGCTAGAGGGTTCCACCCTTACGAGCAGTACTTC; CDR3 protein: CSARGFHPYEQYF
V gene: TRBV5-1; D gene: -; J gene: TRBJ1-1; clone size: -; CDR3 DNA: TGCGCCAGCAGCTTGGTTCGGGGTGACGGCACTGAAGCTTTCTTT; CDR3 protein: CASSLVRGDGTEAFF
V gene: TRBV7-3; D gene: TRBD2; J gene: TRBJ2-1; clone size: -; CDR3 DNA: TGTGCCAGCAGCCCCGGGGGGTCCTCCAATGAGCAGTTCTTC; CDR3 protein: CASSPGGSSNEQFF
V gene: TRBV20-1; D gene: TRBD2; J gene: TRBJ2-3; clone size: -; CDR3 DNA: TGCAGTGCCACTTTGCAGGCGGGGGGTCCCACAGATACGCAGTATTTT; CDR3 protein: CSATLQAGGPTDTQYF
V gene: TRBV29-1; D gene: -; J gene: TRBJ2-7; clone size: many; CDR3 DNA: TGCAGCTATCGGGGCTCCTACGAGCAGTACTTC; CDR3 protein: CSYRGSYEQYF
V gene: TRBV20-1; D gene: -; J gene: TRBJ2-7; clone size: few; CDR3 DNA: TGCAGTGCTGGAGACAGGGGACTAACCTACGAGCAGTACTTC; CDR3 protein: CSAGDRGLTYEQYF
V gene: TRBV18; D gene: TRBD2; J gene: TRBJ2-1; clone size: -; CDR3 DNA: TGTGCCAGCTCACCGTCGCTAGCGGGGATGAGCTCCTACAATGAGCAGTTCTTC; CDR3 protein: CASSPSLAGMSSYNEQFF
V gene: TRBV12-3/TRBV12-4; D gene: TRBD2; J gene: TRBJ2-1; clone size: -; CDR3 DNA: TGTGCCAGCAGTCTTAGCTCCACTAGCGGGGGGTCCAATGAGCAGTTCTTC; CDR3 protein: CASSLSSTSGGSNEQFF
V gene: TRBV19; D gene: TRBD1; J gene: TRBJ1-1; clone size: -; CDR3 DNA: TGTGCCAGTAGTACGGAGGGACAGAAGAACACTGAAGCTTTCTTT; CDR3 protein: CASSTEGQKNTEAFF
V gene: TRBV10-3; D gene: -; J gene: TRBJ2-5; clone size: -; CDR3 DNA: TGTGCCATCAGTGCTAGGATAACCATAGGGGAGACCCAGTACTTC; CDR3 protein: CAISARITIGETQYF
V gene: TRBV6-2/TRBV6-3; D gene: -; J gene: TRBJ1-4; clone size: few; CDR3 DNA: TGTGCCAGCACCACAACTAATGAAAAACTGTTTTTT; CDR3 protein: CASTTTNEKLFF
V gene: TRBV15; D gene: -; J gene: TRBJ1-5; clone size: few; CDR3 DNA: TGTGCCACTCGCGGACCCTATAGCAATCAGCCCCAGCATTTT; CDR3 protein: CATRGPYSNQPQHF